Presented here are 6 T cell receptor beta chains from one specimen sequenced in a study of blood T cell repertoires in COVID-19 (dated by TCRdb to 2019 to 2021). Library preparation employed the immunoSEQ multiplex PCR assay. TCRdb took this table from immuneACCESS and kept in-frame rearrangements with V and J called. Such tables lack part of the clones; where checked against another copy, unresolved V genes explain under half of the gap, and the rest is unexplained. The sample table contains roughly 53,000 clones; only one count was recorded for around four fifths of them. The top ten hold more than 13% of the sample. The specimen sequenced was peripheral blood. Receptors originate from a human donor in a cohort sampled during active COVID-19.

The chain carries TRBV19 and TRBJ1-4, with D unresolved. Germline V gives CDR1 LNHDA, CDR2 SQIVND (reference sequence). The CDR3 contains 16 residues. V was shortened by 6 bases and J by 8 bases, with 22 bases between the two germline ends. As DNA, the CDR3 is TGTGCCAGTAGCCCCGGTACAGCTACCCTGGGCGAAAAACTGTTTTTT. Residues: CASSPGTATLGEKLFF.

This sequence joins TRBV5-6 and TRBJ2-3; D uncertain. The length of the CDR3 is 13 residues. V lost 7 bases and J 6 bases, leaving 15 bases between the germline ends. Germline assignment: CDR1 SGHDT and CDR2 YYEEEE. The DNA for the CDR3 is TGTGCCAGCGGGCTCGCGCAGGCGGATACGCAGTATTTT. This gives the protein CASGLAQADTQYF.

The chain links TRBV5-1 to TRBJ2-5; 10 bases match TRBD1. The CDR3 runs 15 residues. The trim removed 4 bases at V and 4 bases at J, leaving 7 bases unmatched. The V gene's germline CDR1 is SGHRS and CDR2 YFSETQ. The CDR3 reads CASSRDRGRGETQYF. CDR3 bases: TGCGCCAGCAGCCGAGACAGGGGGCGAGGAGAGACCCAGTACTTC.

The chain combines TRBV15 with TRBJ1-5, with TRBD1 matching 7 bases. CDR1 and CDR2 (germline): LNHNV, YYDKDF (reference sequence). J was trimmed by 4 bases and V by 5 bases; bases with no gene match: 8. CDR3 length equals 15 residues. The CDR3 DNA reads TGTGCCACCAGCCCTCGGGACAGCCCAAATCAGCCCCAGCATTTT. This encodes CATSPRDSPNQPQHF.

V gene TRBV4-3 combines with J gene TRBJ2-5; D may be TRBD2 (5 bases). V was pared by 0 bases and J by 1 base, with 9 bases between. This CDR3 comprises 15 residues. Germline V gene lookup returns CDR1 LGHNA and CDR2 YSLEER. CDR3 sequence: CASSQDLGSQETQYF. The CDR3 coding sequence is TGCGCCAGCAGCCAAGACTTAGGGAGCCAAGAGACCCAGTACTTC.

The rearrangement links TRBV7-2 to TRBJ1-3, with D perhaps matching TRBD1 (6 bases). Trimming removed 5 bases at V and 4 bases at J, with 24 bases between. Germline V CDR1 and CDR2: SGHTA, FQGNSA. The CDR3 is made up of 18 amino acids. The CDR3 DNA sequence: TGTGCCAGCAGCAGCTTAGATTCCGGGGGGCTCGGGGGAAACACCATATATTTT. Translated, it gives CASSSLDSGGLGGNTIYF.